This T cell receptor beta chain came from a study of T cell responses to AZD1222 COVID-19 vaccine. Assay: immunoSEQ multiplex PCR; the TCRdb copy retains only in-frame clones and omits some. The sample has some 150,000 clones; roughly 94% are singletons. Notes on the study in general: Researchers report vaccine-associated CD4 TCRs spanning spike, with dominance at 160-218 and 743-854.

With regard to this clone: Antigen: not known.

The V end lost 10 bases, the J end lost 3 bases, and 22 bases lay between the germline ends. Germline-derived CDR1 and CDR2 are ENHRY and SYGVKD. The CDR3 is 15 amino acids. The chain is built from TRBV10-3 and TRBJ2-7; possibly TRBD2 for D (5 bases). This TCR derives from an adult in good health. Source: peripheral blood, taken on day 0 of AZD1222 vaccination. The CDR3 is CATNPNPWENYEQYV. CDR3 in DNA: TGTGCCACCAATCCCAATCCTTGGGAGAACTACGAGCAGTACGTC.